The T cell receptor (beta chain) under discussion was sequenced for a study of human T cells and chemical hapten exposure. Whole-study context: The patient population, which was mostly female, had alopecia areata, totalis or universalis.

Time point noted: pre-sensitization, week 0. Treatment in this sample: therapeutic diphenylcyclopropenone sensitization with weekly scalp DPC. In this sample, this clonotype turned up many times. After removal of 8 bases from V and 4 bases from J, the junction contained 5 bases not matched to a gene. The CDR3 spans 13 residues. MiXCR was run by TCRdb on the RACE reads, yielding one entry per CDR3 protein. The table lists around 92,000 distinct CDR3 sequences, 10% to 12% of them singletons. This clonotype originated in a woman aged 60-75 years with alopecia areata. Some clones in this sample may be carry-over from other donors' samples. The rearrangement joins TRBV6-7 to TRBJ2-1; 7 nucleotides agree with TRBD2. TRBV6-7 is an open reading frame whose function is uncertain. The specimen was whole blood, collected in connection with sensitization to the hapten diphenylcyclopropenone (DPC). CDR3 in amino acids: CASSGLRYNEQFF. Written as DNA, the CDR3 is TGTGCCAGCTCGGGACTAAGATACAATGAGCAGTTCTTC.